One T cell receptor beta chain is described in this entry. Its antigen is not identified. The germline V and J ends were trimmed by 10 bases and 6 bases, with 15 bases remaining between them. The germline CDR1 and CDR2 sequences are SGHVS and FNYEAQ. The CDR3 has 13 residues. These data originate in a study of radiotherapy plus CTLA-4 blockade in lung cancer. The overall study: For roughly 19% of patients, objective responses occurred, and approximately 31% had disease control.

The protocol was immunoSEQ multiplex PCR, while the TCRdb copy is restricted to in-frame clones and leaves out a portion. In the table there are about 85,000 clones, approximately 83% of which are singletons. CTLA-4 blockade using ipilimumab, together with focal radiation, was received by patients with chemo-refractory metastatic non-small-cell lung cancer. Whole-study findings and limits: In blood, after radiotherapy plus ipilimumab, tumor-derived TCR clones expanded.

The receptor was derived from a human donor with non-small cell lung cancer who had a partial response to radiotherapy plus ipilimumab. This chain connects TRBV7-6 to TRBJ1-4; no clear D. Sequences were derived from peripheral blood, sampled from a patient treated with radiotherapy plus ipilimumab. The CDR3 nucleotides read TGTGCCACTCGCGAGGGTCCAGATGAAAAACTGTTTTTT. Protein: CATREGPDEKLFF.